The 20 T cell receptor beta chains reported below all come from one sample, sequenced in a study of blood T cell repertoires in COVID-19. Clones were sequenced by immunoSEQ multiplex PCR, and TCRdb holds only the in-frame ones, with some missing. This sample has 95,000 to 110,000 clones; around 82% occur once, and the top ten carry 10% to 15%. Sequenced input: peripheral blood. The receptor set was obtained from a human donor in a cohort sampled during active or convalescent COVID-19.

The chain couples TRBV12-3 or TRBV12-4 to TRBJ1-1; no reliable D call. The CDR3 covers 13 residues. Trimming took 4 bases from V and 3 from J, leaving 9 bases between them. The CDR3, as DNA: TGTGCCAGCAGTTCGAGGATAGACACTGAAGCTTTCTTT. Translated: CASSSRIDTEAFF.

The V call is TRBV3-1 (or the pseudogene TRBV3-2), the J call TRBJ1-2, with D tentatively TRBD1 (5 bases). Germline lookup yields CDR1 LGHDT and CDR2 YNNKEL (reference sequence). The CDR3 loop spans 15 amino acids. V lost 1 base, J lost 7 bases, and 16 bases lay in between. CDR3 sequence reads: CASSQGGVRVRGYTF. The CDR3 DNA reads TGTGCCAGCAGCCAAGGGGGGGTCAGGGTTCGTGGCTACACCTTC.

The chain couples TRBV4-1 to TRBJ2-5; TRBD1 is a possible D gene (5 bases). The germline V gene encodes CDR1 MGHRA and CDR2 YSYEKL. The V gene lost 0 bases and the J gene lost 3 bases, with 5 bases spanning the gap. The CDR3 extends over 13 amino acids. CDR3 bases: TGCGCCAGCAGCCAAGACAGGGAAGAGACCCAGTACTTC. This translates into CASSQDREETQYF.

V and J are TRBV3-1 (or the pseudogene TRBV3-2) and TRBJ1-2, with TRBD1 matching 9 bases. The V gene's germline CDR1 is LGHDT and CDR2 YNNKEL (reference sequence). The CDR3 is 15 residues long. Trimming took 4 bases from V and 3 from J; bases not matched to a gene: 6. CDR3 residues: CASSPRDRAYYGYTF. CDR3 in DNA: TGTGCCAGCAGCCCTAGGGACAGGGCGTACTATGGCTACACCTTC.

This rearrangement joins TRBV7-3 to TRBJ2-5; 7 bases line up with TRBD2. The J segment lost 9 bases and the V segment lost 5 bases, leaving 12 bases of the junction unmatched. Germline CDR1 SGHTA, CDR2 FQGTGA. The CDR3 is 14 amino acids. This CDR3 reads CASSQDGSGMAQYF. The CDR3 coding sequence is TGTGCCAGCAGCCAAGACGGGAGCGGGATGGCCCAGTACTTC.

The gene calls are TRBV24-1 and TRBJ2-1; 9 bases match TRBD2. The V segment lost 3 bases and the J segment 1 base; nucleotides outside the gene matches: 6. This CDR3 region has 17 residues. Germline V gene sequence: CDR1 KGHDR, CDR2 SFDVKD. Here the CDR3 reads CATSDMAGGRSYNEQFF. DNA of the CDR3: TGTGCCACCAGTGATATGGCGGGGGGGCGTTCCTACAATGAGCAGTTCTTC.

The chain recombines TRBV9 with TRBJ2-7, with D unresolved. This CDR3 has 14 amino acids. Germline CDR1 and CDR2: SGDLS and YYNGEE. Trimming stripped 0 bases from V and 0 bases from J, with 7 bases between. DNA for the CDR3: TGTGCCAGCAGCGTAGGGTCCAGCTCCTACGAGCAGTACTTC. This gives the protein CASSVGSSSYEQYF.

This clone was observed a handful of times. CDR3 DNA: TGTGCCAGTACCCCGGGGGGGTTTAGCAATCAGCCCCAGCATTTT. This translates into CASTPGGFSNQPQHF. The J gene is TRBJ1-5, the V gene TRBV19, with D maybe TRBD1 (5 bases). Germline V gene data show CDR1 as LNHDA and CDR2 as SQIVND (reference sequence). This CDR3 is 15 amino acids long. V lost 7 bases to trimming and J lost 0 bases, with 13 bases between them.

This clone has only one observation. The chain combines TRBV11-2 with TRBJ2-5; perhaps TRBD2 as D (6 bases). The CDR3 totals 13 residues. The germline CDR1 and CDR2 sequences are SGHAT and FQNNGV. With 3 bases removed from V and 5 bases from J, the gap between germline ends came to 10 bases. The CDR3 spells CASSFGSGETQYF. DNA for the CDR3: TGTGCCAGCAGCTTCGGGAGTGGGGAGACCCAGTACTTC.

The V and J genes are TRBV28 and TRBJ1-2; D is unclear. Trimming took off 6 bases at V and 8 bases at J, with 16 bases between the two ends. The CDR3 length is 13 residues. Looked up from germline, CDR1 is MDHEN and CDR2 is SYDVKM. The CDR3 region is CASRPDNLRGYTF. The CDR3 nucleotides are TGTGCCAGCAGACCTGACAACCTTAGGGGCTACACCTTC.

The genes are TRBV6-2 or TRBV6-3 and TRBJ1-5; maybe TRBD1 (5 bases). V lost 1 base, J lost 5 bases, and 15 bases lay in between. This CDR3 contains 16 residues. The germline V gene encodes CDR1 MNHEY and CDR2 SVGEGT. The CDR3 nucleotides read TGTGCCAGCAGTTACTGGGAGGGGATCTCCTATCAGCCCCAGCATTTT. Protein: CASSYWEGISYQPQHF.

The chain links TRBV2 to TRBJ1-5; tentative D call: TRBD1 (6 bases). V was pared by 8 bases and J by 8 bases, with 19 bases between. Germline V CDR1 and CDR2: SNHLY, FYNNEI. The CDR3 length is 14 residues. The CDR3 protein is CASDTRGGREPQHF. CDR3 DNA sequence: TGTGCCAGCGACACAAGAGGGGGTCGGGAGCCCCAGCATTTT.

V and J are TRBV12-3 or TRBV12-4 and TRBJ2-7, with D tentatively TRBD2 (6 bases). CDR3 length equals 13 residues. Trimming removed 3 bases at V and 5 bases at J, with 11 bases between. CDR3 coding DNA: TGTGCCAGCAGTTTGGTAGCGGTGAACGAGCAGTACTTC. Residues: CASSLVAVNEQYF.

V is TRBV7-9 and J is TRBJ1-1; 7 nucleotides align to TRBD1. Per germline, CDR1 SEHNR and CDR2 FQNEAQ (reference sequence). The CDR3 contains 15 residues. The junction had 13 bases not matched to a gene; V was cut back by 5 bases and J by 7 bases. CDR3 sequence (DNA): TGTGCCAGCAGCGCCCGACAGGGATTTATTATTGAAGCTTTCTTT. Translation gives CASSARQGFIIEAFF.

Only a few counts were recorded for this clone. The chain couples TRBV13 to TRBJ2-2; 7 bases match TRBD2. The CDR3 length is 15 residues. Trimming removed 10 bases from V and 0 bases from J; junction bases left unmatched: 8. Germline V gene lookup returns CDR1 PRHDT and CDR2 FYEKMQ (reference sequence). The CDR3 region is CATKSGETNTGELFF. The CDR3 region has the DNA TGTGCCACAAAAAGCGGGGAGACGAACACCGGGGAGCTGTTTTTT.

This chain links TRBV11-3 with TRBJ2-1; tentatively, D is TRBD2 (6 bases). Germline V gene lookup returns CDR1 SGHNT and CDR2 YENEEA. The length of the CDR3 is 16 residues. V was shortened by 1 base and J by 5 bases, with 15 bases between the two germline ends. CDR3 sequence: CASSLAGVGGNNEQFF. CDR3 sequence (DNA): TGTGCCAGCAGCTTAGCTGGCGTAGGAGGGAACAATGAGCAGTTCTTC.

This CDR3 reads CASSRRKGQSGNTIYF. Here the CDR3 DNA reads TGTGCCAGCAGCCGGCGCAAGGGGCAAAGTGGAAACACCATATATTTT. This rearrangement joins TRBV7-2 to TRBJ1-3; D possibly corresponds to TRBD1 (5 bases). V gave up 5 bases and J gave up 3 bases, with 17 bases separating them. This CDR3 has 16 amino acids. Germline CDR1 SGHTA, CDR2 FQGNSA.

The rearrangement joins TRBV4-1 to TRBJ2-7, with 9 bases identical to TRBD2. This CDR3 region has 16 residues. Looked up from germline, CDR1 is MGHRA and CDR2 is YSYEKL. V dropped 0 bases and J dropped 6; count of bases not matched to a gene: 9. CDR3 protein: CASSQDQRGERSEQYF. CDR3 coding DNA: TGCGCCAGCAGCCAAGATCAGCGGGGGGAGCGCTCCGAGCAGTACTTC.

This clone was detected only a few times. The chain is built from TRBV6-5 and TRBJ2-1, with 11 bases lining up with TRBD2. CDR1 and CDR2 from the germline V gene are MNHEY and SVGAGI. V shed 7 bases and J 4 bases; nucleotides not matched to a gene: 3. The CDR3 totals 14 residues. The CDR3 protein is CASIRLAGYNEQFF. CDR3 DNA: TGTGCCAGCATAAGACTAGCGGGGTACAATGAGCAGTTCTTC.

The chain links TRBV29-1 to TRBJ1-5, with D possibly matching TRBD1 (6 bases). CDR3 length equals 14 residues. Between the trimmed V and J ends, which lost 4 bases and 4 bases, there was a span of 14 bases. The germline V gene has CDR1 SQVTM and CDR2 ANQGSEA. For the CDR3, the DNA is TGCAGCGTTGTGGACGGGACACCAAATCAGCCCCAGCATTTT. This gives the protein CSVVDGTPNQPQHF.